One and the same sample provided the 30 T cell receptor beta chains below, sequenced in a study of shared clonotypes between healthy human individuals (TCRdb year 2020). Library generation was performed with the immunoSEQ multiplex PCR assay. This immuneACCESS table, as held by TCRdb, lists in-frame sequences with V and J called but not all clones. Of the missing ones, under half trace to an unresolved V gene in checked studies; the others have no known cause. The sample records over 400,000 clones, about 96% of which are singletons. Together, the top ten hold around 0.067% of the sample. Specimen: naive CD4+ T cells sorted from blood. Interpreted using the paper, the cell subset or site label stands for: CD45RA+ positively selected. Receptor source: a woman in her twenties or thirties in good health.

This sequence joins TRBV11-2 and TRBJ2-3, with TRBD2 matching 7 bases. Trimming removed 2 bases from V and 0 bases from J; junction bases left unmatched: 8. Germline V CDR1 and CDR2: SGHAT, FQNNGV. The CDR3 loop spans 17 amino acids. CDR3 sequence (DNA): TGTGCCAGCAGCTTACAAGCGGGAAAACTTAGCACAGATACGCAGTATTTT. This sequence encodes CASSLQAGKLSTDTQYF.

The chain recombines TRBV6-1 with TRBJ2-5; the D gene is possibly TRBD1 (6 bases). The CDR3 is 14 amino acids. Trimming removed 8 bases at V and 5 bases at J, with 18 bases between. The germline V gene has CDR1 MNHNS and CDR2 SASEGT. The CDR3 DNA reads TGTGCCAGCGCAACAGTACAGGGCCGGGAGACCCAGTACTTC. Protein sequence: CASATVQGRETQYF.

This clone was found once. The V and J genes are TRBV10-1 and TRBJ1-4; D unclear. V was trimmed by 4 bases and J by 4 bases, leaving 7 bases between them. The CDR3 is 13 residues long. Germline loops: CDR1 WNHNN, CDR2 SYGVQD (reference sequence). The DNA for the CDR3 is TGCGCCAGCAGTGGGGCGGTTAATGAAAAACTGTTTTTT. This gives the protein CASSGAVNEKLFF.

The CDR3 here is CASSSGTGDTEAFF. Written as DNA, the CDR3 is TGTGCCAGCAGTTCCGGGACAGGAGACACTGAAGCTTTCTTT. V is TRBV28 and J is TRBJ1-1; 8 bases are a match to TRBD1. With 4 bases clipped from V and 3 bases from J, the junction kept 4 bases outside the gene matches. This CDR3 is built from 14 residues. CDR1 and CDR2 from the germline V gene are MDHEN and SYDVKM.

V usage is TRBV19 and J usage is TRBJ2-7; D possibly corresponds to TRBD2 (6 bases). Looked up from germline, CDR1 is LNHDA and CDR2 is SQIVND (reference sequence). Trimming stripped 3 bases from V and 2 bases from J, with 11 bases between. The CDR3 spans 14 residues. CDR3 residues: CASSIVGGAYEQYF. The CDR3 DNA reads TGTGCCAGTAGTATTGTGGGGGGTGCCTACGAGCAGTACTTC.

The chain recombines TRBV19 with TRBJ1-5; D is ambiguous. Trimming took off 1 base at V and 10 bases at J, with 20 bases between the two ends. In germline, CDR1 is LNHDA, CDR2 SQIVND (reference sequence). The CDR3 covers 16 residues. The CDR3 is CASSIAGRTVIVPQHF. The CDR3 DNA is TGTGCCAGTAGTATAGCGGGCAGAACTGTTATTGTACCCCAGCATTTT.

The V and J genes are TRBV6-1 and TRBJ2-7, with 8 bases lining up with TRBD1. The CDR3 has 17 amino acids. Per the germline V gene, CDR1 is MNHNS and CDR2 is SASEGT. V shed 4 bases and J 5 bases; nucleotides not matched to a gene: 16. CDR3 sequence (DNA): TGTGCCAGCAGTGCCCACGGACAGGGTCCGCGCGTGGACGAGCAGTACTTC. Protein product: CASSAHGQGPRVDEQYF.

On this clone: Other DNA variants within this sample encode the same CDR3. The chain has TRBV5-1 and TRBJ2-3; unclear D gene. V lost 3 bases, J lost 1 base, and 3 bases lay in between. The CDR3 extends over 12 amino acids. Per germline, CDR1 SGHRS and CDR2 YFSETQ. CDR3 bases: TGCGCCAGCAGCTCGGGCACAGATACGCAGTATTTT. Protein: CASSSGTDTQYF.

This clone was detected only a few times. The CDR3 here is CASSLSPSSNQPQHF. The CDR3 DNA sequence: TGTGCCAGCAGCTTGAGCCCGAGTAGCAATCAGCCCCAGCATTTT. V gene TRBV5-6 combines with J gene TRBJ1-5; D unclear. Germline V gives CDR1 SGHDT, CDR2 YYEEEE. The CDR3 length is 15 residues. Trimming removed 1 base from V and 0 bases from J, with 8 bases in between.

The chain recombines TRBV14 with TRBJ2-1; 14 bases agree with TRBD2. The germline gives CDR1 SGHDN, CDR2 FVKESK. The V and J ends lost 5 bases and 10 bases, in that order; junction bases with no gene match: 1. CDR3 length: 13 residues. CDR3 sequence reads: CASSWTSGREQFF. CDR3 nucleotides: TGTGCCAGCAGCTGGACTAGCGGGAGGGAGCAGTTCTTC.

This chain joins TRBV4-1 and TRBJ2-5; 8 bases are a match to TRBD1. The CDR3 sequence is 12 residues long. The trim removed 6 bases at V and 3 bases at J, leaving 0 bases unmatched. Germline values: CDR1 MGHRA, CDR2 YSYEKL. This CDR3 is CASRDREETQYF. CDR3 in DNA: TGCGCCAGCAGGGACAGGGAAGAGACCCAGTACTTC.

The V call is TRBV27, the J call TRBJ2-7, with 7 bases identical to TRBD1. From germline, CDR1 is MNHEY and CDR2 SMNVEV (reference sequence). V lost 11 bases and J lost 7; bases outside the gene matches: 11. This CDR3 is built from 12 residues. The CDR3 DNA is TGTGCCGTCTGGACAGGTTTCGGTGAGCAGTACTTC. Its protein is CAVWTGFGEQYF.

In nucleotides, the CDR3 is TGTGCCAGCAGTGAACAGCTAGCGGGAAGGGAGACCCAGTACTTC. Amino acid sequence: CASSEQLAGRETQYF. The J gene is TRBJ2-5, the V gene TRBV2; TRBD2 matches 9 bases. J was trimmed by 5 bases and V by 2 bases; bases with no gene match: 6. CDR1 and CDR2 from the germline V gene are SNHLY and FYNNEI. The CDR3 spans 15 residues.

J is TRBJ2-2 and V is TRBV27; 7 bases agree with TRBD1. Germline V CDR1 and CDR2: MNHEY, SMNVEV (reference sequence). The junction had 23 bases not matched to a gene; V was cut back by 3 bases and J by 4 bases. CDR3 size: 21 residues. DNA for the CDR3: TGTGCCAGCAGTTTCCCGCTGGGTTCACTACGTCAGGGGGTTTTCACCGGGGAGCTGTTTTTT. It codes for CASSFPLGSLRQGVFTGELFF.

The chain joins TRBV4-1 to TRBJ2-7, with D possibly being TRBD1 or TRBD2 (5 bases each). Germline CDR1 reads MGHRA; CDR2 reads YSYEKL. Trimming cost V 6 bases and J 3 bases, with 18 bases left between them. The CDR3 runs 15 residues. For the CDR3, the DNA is TGCGCCAGCAGACAAATCGGGGCGGGCGTCTACGAGCAGTACTTC. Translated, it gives CASRQIGAGVYEQYF.

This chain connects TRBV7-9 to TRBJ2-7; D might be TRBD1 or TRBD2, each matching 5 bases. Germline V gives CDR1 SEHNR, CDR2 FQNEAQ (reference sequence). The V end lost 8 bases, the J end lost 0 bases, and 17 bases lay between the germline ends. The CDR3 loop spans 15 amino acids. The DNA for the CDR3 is TGTGCCAGCCGGGACCTGGGACGAAACTCCTACGAGCAGTACTTC. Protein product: CASRDLGRNSYEQYF.

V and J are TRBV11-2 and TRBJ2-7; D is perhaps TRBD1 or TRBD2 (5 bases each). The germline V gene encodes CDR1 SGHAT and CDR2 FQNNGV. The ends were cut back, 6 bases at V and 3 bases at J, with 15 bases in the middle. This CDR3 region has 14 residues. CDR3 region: CASSRGIDYYEQYF. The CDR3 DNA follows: TGTGCCAGCAGTCGGGGCATTGATTACTACGAGCAGTACTTC.

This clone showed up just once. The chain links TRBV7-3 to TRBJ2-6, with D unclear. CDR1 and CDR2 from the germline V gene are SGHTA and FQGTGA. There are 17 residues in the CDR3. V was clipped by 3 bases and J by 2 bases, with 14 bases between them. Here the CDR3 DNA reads TGTGCCAGCAGCTTCGGACCCCAAAGCACTGGGGCCAACGTCCTGACTTTC. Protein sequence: CASSFGPQSTGANVLTF.

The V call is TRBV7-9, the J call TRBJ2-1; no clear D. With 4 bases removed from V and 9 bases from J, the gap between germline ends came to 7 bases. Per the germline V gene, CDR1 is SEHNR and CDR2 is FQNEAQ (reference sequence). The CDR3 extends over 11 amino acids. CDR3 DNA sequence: TGTGCCAGCAGCTCCAATGTTGAGCAGTTCTTC. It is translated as CASSSNVEQFF.

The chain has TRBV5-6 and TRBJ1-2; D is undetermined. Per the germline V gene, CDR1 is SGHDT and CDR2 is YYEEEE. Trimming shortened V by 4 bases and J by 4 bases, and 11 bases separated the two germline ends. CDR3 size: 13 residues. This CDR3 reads CASSASVVYGYTF. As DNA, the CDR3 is TGTGCCAGCAGCGCATCAGTGGTCTATGGCTACACCTTC. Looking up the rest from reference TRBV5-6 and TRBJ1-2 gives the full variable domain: DAGVTQSPTHLIKTRGQQVTLRCSPKSGHDTVSWYQQALGQGPQFIFQYYEEEERQRGNFPDRFSGHQFPNYSSELNVNALLLGDSALYLCASSASVVYGYTFGSGTRLTVV.

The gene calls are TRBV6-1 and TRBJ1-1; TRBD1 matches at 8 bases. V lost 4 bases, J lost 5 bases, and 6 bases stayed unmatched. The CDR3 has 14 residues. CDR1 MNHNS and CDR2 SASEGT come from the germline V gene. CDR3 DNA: TGTGCCAGCAGTGTAGCAGGGGGCAGTACTGAAGCTTTCTTT. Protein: CASSVAGGSTEAFF.

CDR3 nucleotide sequence: TGTGCCAGCAGAACCGGGGACAGGGGCACAGATACGCAGTATTTT. Its translation is CASRTGDRGTDTQYF. V gene TRBV27 combines with J gene TRBJ2-3, with TRBD1 matching over 9 bases. The CDR3 sequence is 15 residues long. J lost 1 base, V lost 6 bases, and 5 bases had no gene match. Germline V gene data show CDR1 as MNHEY and CDR2 as SMNVEV (reference sequence).

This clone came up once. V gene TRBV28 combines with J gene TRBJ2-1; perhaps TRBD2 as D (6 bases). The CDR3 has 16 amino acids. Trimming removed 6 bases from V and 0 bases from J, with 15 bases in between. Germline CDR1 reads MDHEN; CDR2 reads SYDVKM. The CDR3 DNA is TGTGCCAGCAGCTCGGAGGGCTTTAGCTCCTACAATGAGCAGTTCTTC. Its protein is CASSSEGFSSYNEQFF.

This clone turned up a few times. CDR3: CASSPNDRANGYTF. The CDR3 coding sequence is TGTGCCAGCAGTCCCAATGATAGGGCCAATGGCTACACCTTC. V usage is TRBV6-1 and J usage is TRBJ1-2; the D is unclear. V was trimmed by 5 bases and J by 6 bases, leaving 16 bases between them. This CDR3 comprises 14 residues. CDR1 and CDR2 from the germline V gene are MNHNS and SASEGT.

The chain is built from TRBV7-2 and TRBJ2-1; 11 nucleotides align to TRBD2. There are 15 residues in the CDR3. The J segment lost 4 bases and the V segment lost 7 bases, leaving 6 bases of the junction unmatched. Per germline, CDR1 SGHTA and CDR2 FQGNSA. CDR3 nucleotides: TGTGCCAGCACCCCCGGGACTAGCGGATACAATGAGCAGTTCTTC. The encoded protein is CASTPGTSGYNEQFF.

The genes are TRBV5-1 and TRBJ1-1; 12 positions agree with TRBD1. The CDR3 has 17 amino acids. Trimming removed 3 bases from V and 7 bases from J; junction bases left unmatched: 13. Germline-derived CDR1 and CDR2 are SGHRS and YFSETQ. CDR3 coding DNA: TGCGCCAGCAGCTGGATAGGGACAGGGGGCTTCGTCGGTGAAGCTTTCTTT. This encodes CASSWIGTGGFVGEAFF.

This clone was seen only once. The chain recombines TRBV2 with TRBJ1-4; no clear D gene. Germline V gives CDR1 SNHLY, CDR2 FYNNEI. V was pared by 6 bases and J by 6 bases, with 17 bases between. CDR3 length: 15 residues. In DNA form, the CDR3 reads TGTGCCAGCAGATACCGGGCCCTCGAGGATGAAAAACTGTTTTTT. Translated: CASRYRALEDEKLFF.

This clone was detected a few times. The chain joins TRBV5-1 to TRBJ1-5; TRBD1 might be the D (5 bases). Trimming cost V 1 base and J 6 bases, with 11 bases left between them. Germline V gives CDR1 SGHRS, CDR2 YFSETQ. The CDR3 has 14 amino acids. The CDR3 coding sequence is TGCGCCAGCAGCTTGTCTTCCGGGACTCAGCCCCAGCATTTT. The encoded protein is CASSLSSGTQPQHF.

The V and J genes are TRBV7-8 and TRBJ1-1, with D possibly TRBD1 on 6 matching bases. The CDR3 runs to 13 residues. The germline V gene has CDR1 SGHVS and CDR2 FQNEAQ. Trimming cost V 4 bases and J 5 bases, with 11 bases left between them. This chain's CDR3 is CASSWGGQTEAFF. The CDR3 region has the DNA TGTGCCAGCAGCTGGGGGGGCCAGACTGAAGCTTTCTTT.

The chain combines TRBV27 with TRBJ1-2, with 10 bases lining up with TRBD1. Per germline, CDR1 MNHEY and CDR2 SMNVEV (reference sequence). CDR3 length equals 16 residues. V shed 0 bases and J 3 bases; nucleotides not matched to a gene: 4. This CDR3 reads CASSLSPGTGDYGYTF. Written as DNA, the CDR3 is TGTGCCAGCAGTTTATCGCCAGGGACAGGGGACTATGGCTACACCTTC.